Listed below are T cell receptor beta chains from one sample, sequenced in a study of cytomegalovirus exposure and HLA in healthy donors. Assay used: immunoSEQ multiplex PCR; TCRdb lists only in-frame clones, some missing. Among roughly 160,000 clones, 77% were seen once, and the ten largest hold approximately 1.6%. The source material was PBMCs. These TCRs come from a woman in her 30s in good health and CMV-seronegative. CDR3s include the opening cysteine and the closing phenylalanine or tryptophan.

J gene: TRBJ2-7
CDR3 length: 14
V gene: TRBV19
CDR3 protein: CASSTSGTGLEQYF

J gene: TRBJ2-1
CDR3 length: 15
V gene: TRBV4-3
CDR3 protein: CASNIGLAVRDEQFF

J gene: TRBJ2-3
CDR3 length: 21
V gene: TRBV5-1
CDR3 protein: CASSYPLGLAGGPPPTDTQYF

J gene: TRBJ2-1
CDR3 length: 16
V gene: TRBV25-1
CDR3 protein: CASSPLGTGNYNEQFF

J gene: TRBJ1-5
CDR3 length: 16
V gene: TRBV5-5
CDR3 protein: CASSLSHLGGNQPQHF

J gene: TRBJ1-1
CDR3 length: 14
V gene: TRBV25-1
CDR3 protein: CASRGLGPVTEAFF

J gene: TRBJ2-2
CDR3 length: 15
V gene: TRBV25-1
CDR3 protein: CASAKRGGDTGELFF

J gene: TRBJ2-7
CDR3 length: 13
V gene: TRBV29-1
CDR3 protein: CSFYSGVSYEQYF

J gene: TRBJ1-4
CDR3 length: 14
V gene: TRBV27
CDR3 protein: CASRWTGGSEKLFF

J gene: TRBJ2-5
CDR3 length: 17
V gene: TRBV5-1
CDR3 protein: CASSLIAGGGTMETQYF